The clone carrying this TCR beta chain was counted ten times or more. Its antigen is unknown. The data stem from a study of breast tumors, draining lymph nodes, adjacent tissues. Regarding the study as a whole: That most tumor T cells come from lymph nodes remained unproven.

The J segment lost 0 bases and the V segment lost 2 bases, leaving 3 bases of the junction unmatched. The CDR3 consists of 15 residues. The germline V gene encodes CDR1 SGHTA and CDR2 FQGNSA. TCRdb itself ran the multiplex PCR reads through MiXCR, one entry per CDR3 protein. The repertoire holds 150,000 to 200,000 distinct CDR3 sequences, with 25% to 40% as singletons. Breast cancer patients provided tissue from their axillary draining lymph nodes. Material: axillary lymph node tissue. The gene calls are TRBV7-2 and TRBJ1-2, with TRBD1 matching 7 bases. This TCR was recovered from a female donor with breast cancer. Some clones in this sample may be carry-over from other donors' samples. DNA of the CDR3: TGTGCCAGCAGCTTACAGACAGGGACTAACTATGGCTACACCTTC. Its translation is CASSLQTGTNYGYTF.